In this sample, the clone carrying this T cell receptor beta chain turned up a few times. Its antigen is unidentified. Germline CDR1 and CDR2: SNHLY and FYNNEI. The CDR3 runs to 11 residues. Trimming cost V 6 bases and J 11 bases, with 11 bases left between them. The data were obtained in a study of identical twins. Broader study findings: With beta out-of-frame sequences, excess sharing by twins was weaker.

Template switching added a universal primer binding site, and final cDNA carried unique molecular identifiers. Each CDR3 protein gets one entry after TCRdb re-called the 5' RACE reads with MiXCR. The table has about 190,000 distinct CDR3 sequences, around a sixth seen once; the top ten hold 35% to 45%. The sample was also reused in another study, on T cells expressing NK-cell markers.

The receptor comes from a woman aged 18-29 years in good health. V usage is TRBV2 and J usage is TRBJ2-4; the D call may be TRBD1 or TRBD2 (5 bases each). The sample comprised CD8+ T cells sorted from blood. The CDR3 is CASSQGRFQYF. CDR3 nucleotides: TGTGCCAGCAGCCAGGGACGCTTTCAGTACTTC.